These 27 T cell receptor delta chains originate from one sample sequenced in a study of gamma-delta chains in newborns, infants, children. TCRdb called clones from the reads again using CATT. The table has about 5,000 delta-chain clones, 3% seen once. Sequenced input: blood. The receptor set was obtained from a child who was a newborn, infant or young child, either healthy, febrile or measles-vaccinated (not recorded which).

Regarding this clone: It is likely a read error: a sequence one base away is far more abundant. Other DNA sequences from this sample encode an identical CDR3 as well. V usage is TRDV2 and J usage is TRDJ1; perhaps TRDD3 as D (6 bases). This CDR3 contains 13 residues. CDR1 and CDR2 (germline): GEAIGNYY, EKD. The V end was cut by 3 bases, the J end by 0 bases, with 7 bases between. The CDR3, as DNA: TGTGCCTGTGACTGGGGGTACACCGATAAACTCATCTTT. It translates to CACDWGYTDKLIF.

Only a few counts were recorded for this clone. This DNA translates differently at residue 11 from the TCRdb protein, which is that of a much larger clone; a read error is likely, and the protein shown is the DNA's own translation. The chain joins TRAV29/DV5 to TRDJ1, with 10 bases fitting TRDD3. J lost 3 bases, V lost 0 bases, and 8 bases had no gene match. This CDR3 comprises 16 residues. Germline CDR1 is NSMFDY and CDR2 is ISSIKDK. In DNA, the CDR3 is TGTGCAGCAAGCGAAAAACTACTGGGGGATGCCGATAAACTCATCTTT. This codes for CAASEKLLGDADKLIF.

On this clone: TCRdb's protein for this DNA is that of a much larger clone and differs from the translation at residue 4, likely a read error; the protein shown is the DNA translation. The gene calls are TRDV2 and TRDJ3; tentatively, D is TRDD3 (6 bases). Germline values: CDR1 GEAIGNYY, CDR2 EKD. The CDR3 runs 16 residues. V lost 5 bases to trimming and J lost 0 bases, with 10 bases between them. This chain's CDR3 is CACAWGFSWDTRQMFF. CDR3 nucleotide sequence: TGTGCCTGTGCCTGGGGATTCTCCTGGGACACCCGACAGATGTTTTTC.

This clone was detected only a few times. TCRdb's entry gives the protein of a much larger clone, which mismatches this DNA's translation at residue 4, likely from a read error; the protein reported here is translated from the DNA. The V call is TRAV29/DV5, the J call TRDJ1; 11 nucleotides agree with TRDD3. Germline-derived CDR1 and CDR2 are NSMFDY and ISSIKDK. Trimming removed 2 bases from V and 0 bases from J; junction bases left unmatched: 3. The CDR3 covers 15 residues. CDR3 sequence (DNA): TGTGCAGCAAGAGCTGGGGGATACAACACCGATAAACTCATCTTT. Its protein is CAARAGGYNTDKLIF.

A remark on this clone: A far larger clone is off by one base, so a read error is likely. Other DNA sequences from this sample encode an identical CDR3 as well. This chain links TRDV1 with TRDJ2; no firm D call. This CDR3 is built from 15 residues. Germline V gene data show CDR1 as TSWWSYY and CDR2 as QGS. V was trimmed by 5 bases and J by 8 bases, leaving 18 bases between them. CDR3 region: CALGRHRARTAQLFF. The CDR3 DNA is TGTGCTCTTGGGCGACATAGGGCTCGGACGGCACAACTCTTCTTT.

This clone was detected a few times. The protein in TCRdb stems from a much larger clone and differs at residue 3 from this DNA's translation, likely a read error; here the protein is translated from the DNA. The chain carries TRDV2 and TRDJ3; no clear D gene. From germline, CDR1 is GEAIGNYY and CDR2 EKD. This CDR3 has 17 amino acids. In nucleotides, the CDR3 is TGTGCCCGTGACACCGTGGCTGGACTCTGGGACACCCGACAGATGTTTTTC. Its protein product is CARDTVAGLWDTRQMFF.

In its sample, this clone was seen a few times. A read error likely explains why the TCRdb protein, taken from a much larger clone, differs from this DNA's translation at residue 5; the protein shown is translated from the DNA. The chain uses TRDV2 and TRDJ3; TRDD3 agrees at 10 bases. The CDR3 totals 16 residues. Germline CDR1 GEAIGNYY, CDR2 EKD. J lost 4 bases, V lost 3 bases, and 2 bases had no gene match. The CDR3, as DNA: TGTGCCTGTGACGCACTGGGGGATTGGGACACCCGACAGATGTTTTTC. Protein product: CACDALGDWDTRQMFF.

About this clone: With only one base between it and a far larger clone, this is likely a read error. This sample includes further DNA sequences coding for the same CDR3. This chain joins TRDV2 and TRDJ3, with 8 bases lining up with TRDD3. CDR3 size: 16 residues. V was pared by 3 bases and J by 2 bases, with 2 bases of the junction left unmatched. The germline V gene has CDR1 GEAIGNYY and CDR2 EKD. The CDR3 DNA follows: TGTGCCTGTGACGCGGGGGATACCTGGGACACCCGACAGATGTTTTTC. This gives the protein CACDAGDTWDTRQMFF.

With regard to this clone: TCRdb's listed protein matches a much larger clone and diverges from this DNA's translation at residue 7, likely through a read error; the protein shown comes from the DNA. V and J are TRDV2 and TRDJ3, with a weak D call TRDD2 (5 bases). The V gene lost 3 bases and the J gene lost 0 bases, with 11 bases spanning the gap. Germline CDR1 is GEAIGNYY and CDR2 is EKD. The length of the CDR3 is 17 residues. The CDR3 DNA reads TGTGCCTGTGACCCCTACAGTAGCTCCTGGGACACCCGACAGATGTTTTTC. Translation gives CACDPYSSSWDTRQMFF.

As regards this clone: The protein held in TCRdb is that of a much larger clone and does not match this DNA's translation at residue 8, likely because of a read error; the protein shown is translated from the DNA. The gene calls are TRDV2 and TRDJ3; 9 bases match TRDD3. V lost 3 bases and J lost 0; bases outside the gene matches: 5. The length of the CDR3 is 18 residues. Per germline, CDR1 GEAIGNYY and CDR2 EKD. CDR3 in DNA: TGTGCCTGTGACGTACTGGGGGAAAGCTCCTGGGACACCCGACAGATGTTTTTC. Translating gives CACDVLGESSWDTRQMFF.

Comment on this clone: One base separates it from a far larger clone, so it is likely a read error. Additional DNA sequences in this sample encode the identical CDR3. The genes are TRDV2 and TRDJ3, with a possible D match to TRDD3 (5 bases). CDR3 length equals 18 residues. The germline CDR1 and CDR2 sequences are GEAIGNYY and EKD. The CDR3 sequence: CACDVRISTAWDTRQMFF. CDR3 coding DNA: TGTGCCTGTGACGTCAGGATTTCGACCGCCTGGGACACCCGACAGATGTTCTTC.

This clone showed up just a few times. The TCRdb protein comes from a much larger clone and disagrees with this DNA's translation at residue 11, likely due to a read error; the protein given here is derived from the DNA. V is TRDV2 and J is TRDJ1, with 9 nucleotides matching TRDD3. Germline CDR1 and CDR2: GEAIGNYY and EKD. The CDR3 is 13 amino acids. The CDR3 DNA follows: TGTGCCGGGGGGGATACAGGCACCGATAAACCCATCTTT. Residues: CAGGDTGTDKPIF.

Notes on this clone: The TCRdb protein, from a much larger clone, departs from this DNA's translation at residue 7, likely by read error; the protein shown derives from the DNA. V and J are TRDV2 and TRDJ2, with D tentatively TRDD3 (5 bases). Looked up from germline, CDR1 is GEAIGNYY and CDR2 is EKD. The CDR3 loop spans 14 amino acids. Trimming pared 2 bases from V and 4 bases from J, leaving 10 bases between. DNA for the CDR3: TGTGCCTGTGACAGAGGGATGTGGACAGCACAACTCTTCTTT. Translation: CACDRGMWTAQLFF.

This clone is medium-sized within its sample. Additional DNA sequences in this sample encode the identical CDR3. V and J are TRDV1 and TRDJ1, with 10 bases fitting TRDD3. The CDR3 is 20 residues long. Germline V gene data show CDR1 as TSWWSYY and CDR2 as QGS. V was clipped by 0 bases and J by 0 bases; unmatched bases: 13. The CDR3 DNA reads TGTGCTCTTGGGGAACTAAGGCTGAAACTGGGGGATTCCGACACCGATAAACTCATCTTT. Its protein product is CALGELRLKLGDSDTDKLIF.

This clone has only a few counts. This may stem from a read error, because a much larger clone lies one nucleotide away. This CDR3 is also generated by other DNA sequences in the sample. This chain joins TRDV2 and TRDJ1; 8 bases agree with TRDD3. Germline V lookup: CDR1 GEAIGNYY, CDR2 EKD. CDR3 size: 15 residues. V trimming: 3 bases; J trimming: 0 bases; junction bases outside the gene matches: 5. The CDR3 spells CACDLTGGYTDKLIF. Here the CDR3 DNA reads TGTGCCTGTGACCTTACTGGGGGGTACACCGATAAACTCATCTTT.

As regards this clone: Translating this DNA gives a protein that differs at residue 8 from the TCRdb one, which belongs to a much larger clone; a read error is likely, and the protein shown is this translation. The V call is TRDV2, the J call TRDJ2; D is possibly TRDD3 (6 bases). V was cut by 1 base and J by 4 bases, with 12 bases left in between. The germline gives CDR1 GEAIGNYY, CDR2 EKD. This CDR3 has 15 residues. CDR3 sequence: CACDTVGGTTAQLFF. The CDR3 DNA sequence: TGTGCCTGTGACACAGTGGGGGGTACGACAGCACAACTCTTCTTT.

This clone turned up a few times. TCRdb pairs this DNA with a much larger clone's protein that differs at residue 10, likely a read error; the protein shown was translated from the DNA. This chain uses TRDV2 with TRDJ2, with 8 bases aligning to TRDD3. The CDR3 has 16 residues. Per germline, CDR1 GEAIGNYY and CDR2 EKD. V shed 0 bases and J 4 bases; nucleotides not matched to a gene: 6. CDR3 nucleotides: TGTGCCTGTGACACCGGAATGGGGGATGCGACAGCACAACTCTTCTTT. It specifies CACDTGMGDATAQLFF.

In its sample, this clone was seen a few times. The protein in TCRdb stems from a much larger clone and differs at residue 3 from this DNA's translation, likely a read error; here the protein is translated from the DNA. V is TRDV2 and J is TRDJ1; 12 bases are a match to TRDD3. This CDR3 contains 19 residues. CDR1 is GEAIGNYY and CDR2 is EKD in the germline V gene. The CDR3 DNA is TGTGCCCGTGACACCGATTCTACTGGGGGATACTCCTACACCGATAAACTCATCTTT. Amino acids: CARDTDSTGGYSYTDKLIF.

Turning to this clone: TCRdb assigns this DNA the protein of a much larger clone, which departs from its translation at residue 5; this likely reflects a read error, and the protein shown comes from translating the DNA. The chain joins TRDV2 to TRDJ2; 9 nucleotides agree with TRDD3. The junction had 10 bases not matched to a gene; V was cut back by 3 bases and J by 0 bases. Germline values: CDR1 GEAIGNYY, CDR2 EKD. This CDR3 is built from 18 residues. The CDR3 nucleotides are TGTGCCTGTGACGCCGGCTGGGGATACGCATCTTTGACAGCACAACTCTTCTTT. Its protein product is CACDAGWGYASLTAQLFF.

Comment on this clone: A far larger clone differs by one base, so this is likely a read error. V usage is TRDV2 and J usage is TRDJ3, with TRDD3 matching 10 bases. Germline trimming cut 0 bases from V and 0 bases from J; bases unmatched to any gene: 16. Germline-derived CDR1 and CDR2 are GEAIGNYY and EKD. This CDR3 region has 23 residues. For the CDR3, the DNA is TGTGCCTGTGACACCGTTCAGGGTACTGGGGGATCCCCTAACTCCTGGGACACCCGACAGATGTTTTTC. This encodes CACDTVQGTGGSPNSWDTRQMFF.

This clone was found a few times. TCRdb attributes to this sequence the protein of a much larger clone, which differs from the DNA translation at residue 15; a read error is likely, and the protein displayed is translated from the DNA. This chain connects TRDV2 to TRDJ1; a weak D match, TRDD3 (6 bases). Germline assignment: CDR1 GEAIGNYY and CDR2 EKD. The CDR3 sequence is 17 residues long. In DNA, the CDR3 is TGTGCCTGTGACACCGGATTAGGGGGCCGACCGTGGGATAAATTCATCTTT. Its protein is CACDTGLGGRPWDKFIF.

This clone was counted between two and nine times. This rearrangement joins TRDV1 to TRDJ1, with D perhaps matching TRDD3 (5 bases). Germline V gene data show CDR1 as TSWWSYY and CDR2 as QGS. The CDR3 spans 18 residues. Trimming removed 1 base from V and 0 bases from J, with 18 bases in between. The CDR3 sequence is CALGERTLGLDYTDKLIF. For the CDR3, the DNA is TGTGCTCTTGGGGAACGTACTCTGGGACTCGACTACACCGATAAACTCATCTTT.

This clone was seen a handful of times. One base away lies a much larger clone, so this may be a sequencing read error. Other nucleotide sequences in the sample specify the same CDR3. The rearrangement uses TRDV2 and TRDJ1; the match to TRDD3 covers 12 bases. The CDR3 spans 15 residues. CDR1 is GEAIGNYY, CDR2 EKD, per germline. The chain's CDR3 is CACDTLLGDTDKLIF. The CDR3 DNA reads TGTGCCTGTGACACTCTACTGGGGGATACCGATAAGCTCATCTTT.

This clone was counted only a few times. The protein that TCRdb holds for this DNA derives from a much larger clone and differs from the translated DNA at residue 14, which likely indicates a read error; the protein shown here is translated from the DNA. The chain employs TRDV2 and TRDJ3; 10 nucleotides match TRDD3. Germline V gives CDR1 GEAIGNYY, CDR2 EKD. The CDR3 covers 19 residues. CDR3 sequence: CACVPLWGIGRWDARQMFF. In DNA form, the CDR3 reads TGTGCCTGTGTCCCTCTCTGGGGGATAGGTCGCTGGGACGCCCGACAGATGTTTTTC.

Notes on this clone: This DNA translates differently at residue 7 from the TCRdb protein, which is that of a much larger clone; a read error is likely, and the protein shown is the DNA's own translation. The V and J genes are TRDV2 and TRDJ2; D possibly corresponds to TRDD3 (5 bases). Germline CDR1 is GEAIGNYY and CDR2 is EKD. CDR3 length equals 16 residues. The V end was cut by 3 bases, the J end by 0 bases, with 13 bases between. CDR3 sequence reads: CACDLLVEALTAQLFF. CDR3 nucleotide sequence: TGTGCCTGTGACTTACTGGTGGAGGCTTTGACAGCACAACTCTTCTTT.

On this clone itself: TCRdb assigns this DNA the protein of a much larger clone, which departs from its translation at residue 15; this likely reflects a read error, and the protein shown comes from translating the DNA. The chain couples TRDV2 to TRDJ3; TRDD3 aligns across 10 bases. The germline V gene encodes CDR1 GEAIGNYY and CDR2 EKD. The CDR3 contains 19 residues. In DNA form, the CDR3 reads TGTGCCTGTGACAAAGTACTGGGGGATCTCTCCTGGGACACCCAACAGATGTTTTTC. Its protein product is CACDKVLGDLSWDTQQMFF.

Worth noting for this clone: Just one base apart from a much larger clone, this may be a read error. This sequence joins TRDV2 and TRDJ3; D may be TRDD3 (6 bases). Germline V gene data show CDR1 as GEAIGNYY and CDR2 as EKD. The CDR3 loop spans 20 amino acids. The CDR3 DNA reads TGTGCCTGTGACTCCCTTCGGGGATCTCCTAGCTCCCGGGACACCCGACAGATGTTTTTC. Translated, it gives CACDSLRGSPSSRDTRQMFF.